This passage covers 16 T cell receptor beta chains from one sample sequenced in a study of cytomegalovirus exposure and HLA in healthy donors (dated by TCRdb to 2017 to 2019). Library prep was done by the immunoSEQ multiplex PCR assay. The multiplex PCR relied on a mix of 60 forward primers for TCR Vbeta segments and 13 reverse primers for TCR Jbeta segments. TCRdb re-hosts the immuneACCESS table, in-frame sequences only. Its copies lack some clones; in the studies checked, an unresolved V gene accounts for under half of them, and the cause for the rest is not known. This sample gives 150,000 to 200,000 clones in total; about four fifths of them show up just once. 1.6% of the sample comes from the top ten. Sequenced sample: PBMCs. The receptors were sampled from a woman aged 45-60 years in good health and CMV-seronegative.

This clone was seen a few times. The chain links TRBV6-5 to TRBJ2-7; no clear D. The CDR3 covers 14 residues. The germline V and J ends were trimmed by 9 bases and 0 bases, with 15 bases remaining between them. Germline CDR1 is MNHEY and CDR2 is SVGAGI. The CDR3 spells CASYSAGRSYEQYF. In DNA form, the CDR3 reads TGTGCCAGTTATTCCGCAGGCCGCTCCTACGAGCAGTACTTC.

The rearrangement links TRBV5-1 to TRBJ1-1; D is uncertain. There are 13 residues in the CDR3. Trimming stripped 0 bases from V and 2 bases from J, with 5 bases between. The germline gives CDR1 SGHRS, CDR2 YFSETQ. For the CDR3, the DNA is TGCGCCAGCAGCTTGGGAGCCAACACTGAAGCTTTCTTT. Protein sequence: CASSLGANTEAFF. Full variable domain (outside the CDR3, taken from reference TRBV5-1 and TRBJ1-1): KAGVTQTPRYLIKTRGQQVTLSCSPISGHRSVSWYQQTPGQGLQFLFEYFSETQRNKGNFPGRFSGRQFSNSRSEMNVSTLELGDSALYLCASSLGANTEAFFGQGTRLTVV.

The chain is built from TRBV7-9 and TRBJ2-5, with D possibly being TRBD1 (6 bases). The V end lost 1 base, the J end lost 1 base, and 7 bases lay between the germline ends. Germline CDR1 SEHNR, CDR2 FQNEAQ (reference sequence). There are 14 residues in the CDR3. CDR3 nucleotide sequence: TGTGCCAGCAGCTTAGGACAGGCCCAAGAGACCCAGTACTTC. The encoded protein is CASSLGQAQETQYF. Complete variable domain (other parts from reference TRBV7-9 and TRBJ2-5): DTGVSQNPRHKITKRGQNVTFRCDPISEHNRLYWYRQTLGQGPEFLTYFQNEAQLEKSRLLSDRFSAERPKGSFSTLEIQRTEQGDSAMYLCASSLGQAQETQYFGPGTRLLVL.

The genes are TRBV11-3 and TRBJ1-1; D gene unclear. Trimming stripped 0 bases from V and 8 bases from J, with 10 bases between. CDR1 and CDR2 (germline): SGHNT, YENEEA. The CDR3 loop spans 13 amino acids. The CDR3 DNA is TGTGCCAGCAGCTTAGATCCGGGAGCCGAAGCTTTCTTT. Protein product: CASSLDPGAEAFF.

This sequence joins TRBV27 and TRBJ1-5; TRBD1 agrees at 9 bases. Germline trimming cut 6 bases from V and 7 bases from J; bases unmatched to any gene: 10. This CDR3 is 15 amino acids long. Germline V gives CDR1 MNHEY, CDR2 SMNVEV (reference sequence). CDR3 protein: CASRDGTGYGQPQHF. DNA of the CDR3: TGTGCCAGCAGAGACGGGACAGGGTACGGGCAGCCCCAGCATTTT.

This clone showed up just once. The CDR3 DNA is TGTGCCAGCAGCCCCCCGAGGCGGAGCTCCTACAATGAGCAGTTCTTC. It is translated as CASSPPRRSSYNEQFF. The genes are TRBV9 and TRBJ2-1, with D unresolved. CDR1 and CDR2 from the germline V gene are SGDLS and YYNGEE. The CDR3 consists of 16 residues. Trimming shortened V by 4 bases and J by 0 bases, and 14 bases separated the two germline ends.

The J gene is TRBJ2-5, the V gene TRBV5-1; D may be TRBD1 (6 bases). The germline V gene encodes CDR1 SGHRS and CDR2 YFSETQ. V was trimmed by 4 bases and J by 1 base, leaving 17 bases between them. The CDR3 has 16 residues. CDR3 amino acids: CASSPLTGSIQETQYF. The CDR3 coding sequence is TGCGCCAGCAGCCCATTGACAGGTTCCATCCAAGAGACCCAGTACTTC. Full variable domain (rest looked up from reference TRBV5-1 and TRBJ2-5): KAGVTQTPRYLIKTRGQQVTLSCSPISGHRSVSWYQQTPGQGLQFLFEYFSETQRNKGNFPGRFSGRQFSNSRSEMNVSTLELGDSALYLCASSPLTGSIQETQYFGPGTRLLVL.

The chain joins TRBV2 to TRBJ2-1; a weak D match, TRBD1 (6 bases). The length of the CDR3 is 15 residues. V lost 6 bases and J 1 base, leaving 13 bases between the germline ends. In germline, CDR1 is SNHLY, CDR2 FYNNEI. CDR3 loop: CASRRGRGSYNEQFF. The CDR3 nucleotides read TGTGCCAGCAGACGAGGCAGGGGTTCCTACAATGAGCAGTTCTTC.

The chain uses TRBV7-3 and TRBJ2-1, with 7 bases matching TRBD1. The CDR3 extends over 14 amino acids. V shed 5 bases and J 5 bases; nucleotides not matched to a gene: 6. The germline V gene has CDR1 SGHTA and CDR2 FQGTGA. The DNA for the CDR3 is TGTGCCAGCAGCCGGGACAGCCTAAACAATGAGCAGTTCTTC. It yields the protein CASSRDSLNNEQFF.

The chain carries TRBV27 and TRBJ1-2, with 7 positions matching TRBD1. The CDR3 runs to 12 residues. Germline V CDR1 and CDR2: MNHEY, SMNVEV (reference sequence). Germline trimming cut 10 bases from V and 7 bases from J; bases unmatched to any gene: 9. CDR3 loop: CATKGQAGGYTF. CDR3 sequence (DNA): TGTGCCACCAAAGGACAGGCTGGTGGCTACACCTTC.

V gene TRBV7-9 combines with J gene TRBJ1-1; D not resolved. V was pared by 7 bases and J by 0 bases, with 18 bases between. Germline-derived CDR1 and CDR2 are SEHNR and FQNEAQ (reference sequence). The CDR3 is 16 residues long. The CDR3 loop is CASTPVVGAVNTEAFF. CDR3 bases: TGTGCCAGCACCCCGGTTGTTGGCGCGGTGAACACTGAAGCTTTCTTT.

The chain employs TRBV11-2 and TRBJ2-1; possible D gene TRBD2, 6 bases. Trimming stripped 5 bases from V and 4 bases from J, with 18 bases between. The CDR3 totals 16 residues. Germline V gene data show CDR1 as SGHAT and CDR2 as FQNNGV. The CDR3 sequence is CASSTSGLASYNEQFF. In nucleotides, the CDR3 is TGTGCCAGCAGCACCAGTGGGCTAGCGTCATACAATGAGCAGTTCTTC.

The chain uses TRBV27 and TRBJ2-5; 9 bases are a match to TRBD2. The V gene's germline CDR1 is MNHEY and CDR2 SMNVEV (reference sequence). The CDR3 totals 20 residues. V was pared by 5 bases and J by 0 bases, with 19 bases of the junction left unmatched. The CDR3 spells CASSPTRGGTYALYQETQYF. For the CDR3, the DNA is TGTGCCAGCAGTCCCACGCGGGGGGGGACCTACGCCTTGTACCAAGAGACCCAGTACTTC.

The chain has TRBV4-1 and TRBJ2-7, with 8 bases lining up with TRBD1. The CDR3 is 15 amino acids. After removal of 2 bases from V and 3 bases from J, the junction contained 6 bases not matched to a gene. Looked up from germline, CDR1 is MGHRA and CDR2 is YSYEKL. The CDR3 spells CASSQQQDRVYEQYF. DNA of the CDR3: TGCGCCAGCAGCCAACAACAGGACAGGGTCTACGAGCAGTACTTC.

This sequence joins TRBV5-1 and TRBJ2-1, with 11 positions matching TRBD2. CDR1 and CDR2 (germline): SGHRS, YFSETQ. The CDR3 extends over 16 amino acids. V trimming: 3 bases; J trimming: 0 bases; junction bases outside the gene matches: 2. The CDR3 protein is CASSSTSGSSYNEQFF. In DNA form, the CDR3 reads TGCGCCAGCAGCTCAACTAGCGGGAGCTCCTACAATGAGCAGTTCTTC.

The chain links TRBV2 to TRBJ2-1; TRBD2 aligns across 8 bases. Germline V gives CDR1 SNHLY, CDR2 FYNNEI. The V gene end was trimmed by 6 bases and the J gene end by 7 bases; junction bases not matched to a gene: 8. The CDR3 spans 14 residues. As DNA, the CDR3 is TGTGCCAGCAGATTAGCGGGATTATCAAATGAGCAGTTCTTC. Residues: CASRLAGLSNEQFF.